This section outlines one TCR beta chain sequence together with its context. This record comes from a study of T cells in Graves' hyperthyroidism and ophthalmopathy. Per germline, CDR1 DFQATT and CDR2 SNEGSKA (reference sequence). V gave up 0 bases and J gave up 0 bases, with 7 bases separating them. This CDR3 has 14 residues. Amplification targeted TCR beta CDR3 regions from RNA transcripts. Using the HTBI primer set, a first-round RT-PCR was run on the TCR CDR3. TCRdb recomputed calls from the multiplex PCR reads with MiXCR, one row per CDR3 protein. The table shows under 400,000 distinct CDR3 sequences, with 25% occurring only once.

Sequencing was carried out using blood. This chain connects TRBV20-1 to TRBJ2-3; TRBD1 or TRBD2 may be the D gene (5 bases each). The TCR was taken from a man between 50 and 59 years old with Graves' hyperthyroidism. CDR3 nucleotide sequence: TGCAGTGCTAGAGATGGGGGTAGCACAGATACGCAGTATTTT. This translates into CSARDGGSTDTQYF.